The 4 T cell receptor beta chains reported below all come from one sample, sequenced in a study of T cell responses to AZD1222 COVID-19 vaccine. Profiled with immunoSEQ multiplex PCR; TCRdb holds only in-frame clones, not every one. The profile shows some 120,000 clones, roughly nine tenths of them singletons. Sequences were derived from peripheral blood, sampled 28 days after the second AZD1222 dose. These receptor sequences come from an adult who received the AZD1222 COVID-19 vaccine.

The chain couples TRBV20-1 to TRBJ1-5; D may be TRBD1 (5 bases). The CDR3 length is 13 residues. Deletions cut 3 bases from V and 1 base from J, with 7 bases between. Germline V gene lookup returns CDR1 DFQATT and CDR2 SNEGSKA (reference sequence). CDR3 amino acids: CSASGDSNQPQHF. CDR3 in DNA: TGCAGTGCTAGTGGGGACAGCAATCAGCCCCAGCATTTT.

A single count supports this clone. This sequence joins TRBV7-7 and TRBJ2-3; D is possibly TRBD2 (6 bases). V dropped 4 bases and J dropped 5 bases, with 16 bases sitting between them. The CDR3 runs 15 residues. The germline V gene has CDR1 SSHAT and CDR2 FNYEAQ (reference sequence). The CDR3 DNA reads TGTGCCAGCAGCTCCGGCGGAGGGGCAGGAGATACGCAGTATTTT. Amino acid sequence: CASSSGGGAGDTQYF.

The chain employs TRBV5-6 and TRBJ2-3; 10 bases align to TRBD2. CDR3 length: 16 residues. Trimming at V came to 4 bases and at J to 4 bases, leaving 9 bases not matched to a gene. Germline V gene lookup returns CDR1 SGHDT and CDR2 YYEEEE. The CDR3 region is CASSQRGLAGADTQYF. CDR3 DNA: TGTGCCAGCAGCCAAAGAGGGCTAGCGGGAGCAGATACGCAGTATTTT.

The chain couples TRBV5-4 to TRBJ2-3, with 8 bases identical to TRBD2. Per the germline V gene, CDR1 is SGHNT and CDR2 is YYREEE (reference sequence). With V trimmed by 0 bases and J by 4 bases, 7 bases remained unmatched. This CDR3 is built from 16 residues. Here the CDR3 reads CASSLAASGWADTQYF. The CDR3 region has the DNA TGTGCCAGCAGCTTGGCCGCTAGCGGGTGGGCAGATACGCAGTATTTT.